The 15 T cell receptor beta chains below all came from one sample that was sequenced in a study of T cells in women clearing cervical HPV infection. The protocol was immunoSEQ multiplex PCR, while the TCRdb copy is restricted to in-frame clones and leaves out a portion. In total, the table holds about 22,000 clones. Sequenced sample: blood buffy coat. Every receptor here comes from a woman aged 18 to 75 with a cervical HPV16 infection that either progressed to CIN3+ or cleared (not recorded which).

The covered CDR3 bases are TGCAGTGCTAGACATCGACTAGGGGCTCTGAACGAG. Protein product: CSARHRLGALNE. The entire CDR3 sequence reads CSARHRLGALNEQYF. The chain joins TRBV20-1 to TRBJ2-7, with D perhaps matching TRBD2 (6 bases). The observed sequence ends 3 residues before the CDR3 terminus, with the missing tail filled in from the germline J gene. The CDR3 sequence is 15 residues long. The germline V gene has CDR1 DFQATT and CDR2 SNEGSKA (reference sequence). Trimming removed 2 bases from V and 5 bases from J, with 19 bases in between.

On this clone: The read falls 3 residues short of the CDR3 end, and the missing part is taken from the germline J gene. The rearrangement links TRBV18 to TRBJ1-1, with 8 nucleotides matching TRBD1. Germline loops: CDR1 KGHSH, CDR2 LQKENI. The CDR3 length is 14 residues. CDR3 bases read: TGTGCCAGCTCACTTGACAGGGGTGCTGATACG. This encodes CASSLDRGADT. The complete CDR3 protein is CASSLDRGADTAFF.

The CDR3 DNA, read in part, is TGTGCCAGCAGCTTAGGGGACAGAACCTACGAG. Amino acids: CASSLGDRTYE. The full-length CDR3 reads as CASSLGDRTYEAFF. The J gene is TRBJ1-1, the V gene TRBV7-2; 7 positions agree with TRBD1. The read is 3 residues too short to cover the CDR3 end, so that end is filled in from the germline J gene. CDR1 and CDR2 (germline): SGHTA, FQGNSA. The CDR3 runs to 14 residues.

With respect to this clone: Coverage ceases 3 residues before the CDR3 finishes, and the germline J gene fills in the end. This chain uses TRBV6-1 with TRBJ1-2, with 10 nucleotides matching TRBD1. This CDR3 comprises 16 residues. Germline CDR1 is MNHNS and CDR2 is SASEGT. The CDR3 spells CASSGGLGTGAYDYTF. CDR3 DNA (partial): TGTGCCAGCAGTGGGGGATTGGGGACAGGGGCATACGAC.

Note on this clone: Read sequence stops 3 residues before the CDR3 end, and the germline J gene provides the missing end. J is TRBJ2-3 and V is TRBV19; D is unclear. Germline V gene sequence: CDR1 LNHDA, CDR2 SQIVND (reference sequence). V was clipped by 5 bases and J by 2 bases, with 11 bases between them. This CDR3 is 14 amino acids long. The covered CDR3 bases are TGTGCCAGTAGTGAGAGTTGGCACACAGATACG. This translates into CASSESWHTDT. The CDR3 in its entirety is CASSESWHTDTQYF.

The CDR3 bases that were read are TGCAGCGTCAAAACAGGGAAGGAGACC. Amino acid sequence: CSVKTGKET. The full CDR3 reads CSVKTGKETQYF. The chain links TRBV29-1 to TRBJ2-5; D possibly corresponds to TRBD1 (6 bases). The sequence runs out 3 residues before the end of the CDR3; the remainder is reconstructed from the germline J gene. V lost 6 bases to trimming and J lost 5 bases, with 13 bases between them. CDR1 and CDR2 (germline): SQVTM, ANQGSEA. The CDR3 consists of 12 residues.

Details on this clone: The CDR3 is cut off 3 residues early in the read; its end comes from the germline J gene. The V gene is TRBV14, the J gene TRBJ1-5; 7 bases fit TRBD1. V was pared by 8 bases and J by 0 bases, with 16 bases of the junction left unmatched. The CDR3 is 18 residues long. Germline V CDR1 and CDR2: SGHDN, FVKESK. This CDR3 reads CASPLRTGNVYSNQPQHF. The CDR3 DNA, read in part, is TGTGCCAGCCCCCTAAGGACAGGAAACGTCTATAGCAATCAGCCC.

A note on this clone: The CDR3 end is not reached by the read, which stops 3 residues before it; the germline J gene fills it in. The chain carries TRBV6-2 or TRBV6-3 and TRBJ1-1, with a possible D match to TRBD1 (5 bases). The CDR3 has 17 amino acids. Trimming removed 6 bases at V and 4 bases at J, with 24 bases between. Germline V gene data show CDR1 as MNHEY and CDR2 as SVGEGT. CDR3 DNA (partial): TGTGCCAGCAGCCCCCCAGGGATAAGAGGGGAAACCACTGAA. As protein: CASSPPGIRGETTE. The entire CDR3 reads CASSPPGIRGETTEAFF.

Points on this clone: The CDR3 goes on 3 residues after the read ends, and that part is filled in from the germline J gene. The chain employs TRBV6-1 and TRBJ2-7; a weak D match, TRBD1 (6 bases). This CDR3 has 12 amino acids. The V and J ends lost 4 bases and 3 bases respectively, with 7 bases between them. Germline V lookup: CDR1 MNHNS, CDR2 SASEGT. Here the CDR3 reads CASSGDNYEQYF. Partial CDR3 DNA: TGTGCCAGCAGTGGGGACAACTACGAG.

With regard to this clone: The CDR3 goes on 3 residues after the read ends, and that part is filled in from the germline J gene. The rearrangement uses TRBV19 and TRBJ1-2; D gene ambiguous. The CDR3 covers 14 residues. The germline V gene encodes CDR1 LNHDA and CDR2 SQIVND (reference sequence). CDR3 loop: CASSLASSYYDYTF. Incomplete CDR3 DNA: TGTGCCAGTAGTTTGGCTAGCTCCTACTACGAC. The entire variable domain, with the rest obtained from reference TRBV19 and TRBJ1-2, is as follows: DGGITQSPKYLFRKEGQNVTLSCEQNLNHDAMYWYRQDPGQGLRLIYYSQIVNDFQKGDIAEGYSVSREKKESFPLTVTSAQKNPTAFYLCASSLASSYYDYTFGSGTRLTVV.

On this clone itself: Read data end 3 residues before the CDR3 end; the end is taken from the germline J gene. The rearrangement links TRBV5-3 to TRBJ2-7; weak D call: TRBD1 (5 bases). TRBV5-3 is reported as an ORF; its role is uncertain. Trimming removed 3 bases from V and 3 bases from J, with 7 bases in between. This CDR3 contains 12 residues. CDR3 protein: CARSSRVYEQYF. The covered CDR3 bases are TGTGCCAGAAGCTCCAGGGTCTACGAG.

In the case of this clone: The CDR3 extends 3 residues past the end of the read, so its final part is completed from the germline J gene. The J gene is TRBJ2-7, the V gene TRBV11-2; D remains ambiguous. The CDR3 length is 14 residues. The V gene lost 1 base and the J gene lost 5 bases, with 12 bases spanning the gap. In germline, CDR1 is SGHAT, CDR2 FQNNGV. The sequenced CDR3 bases are TGTGCCAGCAGCTTAGTAAAGCCGGTAGACGAG. It specifies CASSLVKPVDE. Given in full, the CDR3 is CASSLVKPVDEQYF.

With regard to this clone: The read is 3 residues too short to cover the CDR3 end, so that end is filled in from the germline J gene. The V and J genes are TRBV7-2 and TRBJ2-1; 11 bases agree with TRBD2. Germline values: CDR1 SGHTA, CDR2 FQGNSA. This CDR3 has 15 amino acids. V lost 5 bases and J lost 5; bases outside the gene matches: 5. CDR3 DNA, as far as it was read: TGTGCCAGCAGCGTGACTAGCGGGATTCACAATGAG. It encodes CASSVTSGIHNE. In full, the CDR3 is CASSVTSGIHNEQFF.

Regarding this clone: The read stops 3 residues short of the end of the CDR3; the missing end is completed from the germline J gene. The chain links TRBV19 to TRBJ2-7; 11 bases agree with TRBD1. V gave up 4 bases and J gave up 0 bases; unmatched junction bases: 5. The CDR3 sequence is 16 residues long. Germline CDR1 and CDR2: LNHDA and SQIVND (reference sequence). Incomplete CDR3 DNA: TGTGCCAGTAGTACTGGACAGGGGGCGGGCTCCTACGAG. Protein: CASSTGQGAGSYE. In full, the CDR3 is CASSTGQGAGSYEQYF. The whole variable domain, filled in from reference TRBV19 and TRBJ2-7, reads DGGITQSPKYLFRKEGQNVTLSCEQNLNHDAMYWYRQDPGQGLRLIYYSQIVNDFQKGDIAEGYSVSREKKESFPLTVTSAQKNPTAFYLCASSTGQGAGSYEQYFGPGTRLTVT.

About this clone: The CDR3 is cut off 3 residues early in the read; its end comes from the germline J gene. This chain connects TRBV5-5 to TRBJ2-3, with D tentatively TRBD1 (5 bases). CDR3 length: 13 amino acids. Germline CDR1 is SGHKS and CDR2 is YYEKEE (reference sequence). Partial CDR3 DNA: TGTGCCAGCAGCTGGGCAGGGAAAGAGACG. This translates into CASSWAGKET. The whole CDR3 sequence reads CASSWAGKETQYF.